This passage covers 19 T cell receptor beta chains from one sample sequenced in a study of T cells in tumors after PD-1 blockade. Repertoires were generated with immunoSEQ multiplex PCR, while TCRdb's copy carries only in-frame clones and drops some. This sample has 20,000 to 25,000 clones, with around four fifths found just once. This specimen consisted of PBMCs, obtained after anti-PD-1 treatment. All receptors derive from a human donor with basal cell carcinoma.

This chain joins TRBV2 and TRBJ1-1; unclear D gene. This CDR3 comprises 14 residues. Deletions cut 3 bases from V and 1 base from J, with 9 bases between. Per the germline V gene, CDR1 is SNHLY and CDR2 is FYNNEI. The CDR3 sequence: CASSERARNTEAFF. In DNA, the CDR3 is TGTGCCAGCAGTGAGAGGGCGCGGAACACTGAAGCTTTCTTT.

The chain has TRBV28 and TRBJ1-2, with D possibly TRBD1 on 5 matching bases. V was trimmed by 8 bases and J by 4 bases, leaving 14 bases between them. Germline CDR1 reads MDHEN; CDR2 reads SYDVKM. CDR3 size: 13 residues. This CDR3 is CASCPGQGYGYTF. The CDR3 coding sequence is TGTGCCAGCTGCCCGGGGCAGGGCTATGGCTACACCTTC.

The chain couples TRBV15 to TRBJ1-2, with TRBD1 as a possible D gene (6 bases). With 5 bases removed from V and 10 bases from J, the gap between germline ends came to 20 bases. The CDR3 contains 14 residues. CDR1 is LNHNV and CDR2 is YYDKDF in the germline V gene (reference sequence). The CDR3 DNA sequence: TGTGCCACCAGCGGGGGCGGGACAAGGATTGCCTACACCTTC. Translating it yields CATSGGGTRIAYTF.

The chain employs TRBV6-1 and TRBJ1-2; TRBD1 aligns across 8 bases. The CDR3 has 15 residues. Germline-derived CDR1 and CDR2 are MNHNS and SASEGT. Germline trimming cut 1 base from V and 6 bases from J; bases unmatched to any gene: 7. CDR3 amino acids: CASSEGGWTGHGYTF. The DNA of the CDR3 is TGTGCCAGCAGTGAAGGGGGGTGGACAGGGCATGGCTACACCTTC.

The V gene is TRBV10-1, the J gene TRBJ2-1; 9 positions match TRBD2. The CDR3 is 16 residues long. The V gene's germline CDR1 is WNHNN and CDR2 SYGVQD (reference sequence). Trimming removed 6 bases from V and 10 bases from J; junction bases left unmatched: 16. The CDR3: CASSPSGTSRIGEQFF. The CDR3 bases are TGCGCCAGCAGCCCGTCCGGGACTAGCCGGATCGGCGAGCAGTTCTTC.

This clone was recorded once. This chain connects TRBV18 to TRBJ2-7, with TRBD1 matching 8 bases. Trimming removed 1 base from V and 3 bases from J; junction bases left unmatched: 5. The germline gives CDR1 KGHSH, CDR2 LQKENI. This CDR3 is 15 amino acids long. This CDR3 is CASSPLTGVGYEQYF. The CDR3 nucleotides are TGTGCCAGCTCACCACTGACAGGGGTGGGCTACGAGCAGTACTTC.

This clone came up a few times. The genes are TRBV5-1 and TRBJ2-7; the match to TRBD1 covers 11 bases. Germline V gene data show CDR1 as SGHRS and CDR2 as YFSETQ. J gave up 7 bases and V 1 base, and 10 bases lay outside the gene matches. CDR3 size: 16 residues. The DNA for the CDR3 is TGCGCCAGCAGCTTGCCGCAGGGGACAGGGGGTGATGAGCAGTACTTC. This encodes CASSLPQGTGGDEQYF.

The V call is TRBV15, the J call TRBJ2-7; D not certain. V was cut by 0 bases and J by 3 bases, with 6 bases left in between. The CDR3 is 13 residues long. Germline V gene lookup returns CDR1 LNHNV and CDR2 YYDKDF (reference sequence). In DNA form, the CDR3 reads TGTGCCACCAGCAGAGATTTGGACTACGAGCAGTACTTC. This gives the protein CATSRDLDYEQYF.

DNA of the CDR3: TGTGCCAGCAGTGGGTCAGCGGTAGAGACCCAGTACTTC. It encodes CASSGSAVETQYF. The chain has TRBV2 and TRBJ2-5; a possible D gene is TRBD2 (5 bases). The CDR3 consists of 13 residues. Trimming pared 4 bases from V and 4 bases from J, leaving 10 bases between. Germline V gene sequence: CDR1 SNHLY, CDR2 FYNNEI.

The rearrangement joins TRBV25-1 to TRBJ1-2, with 11 bases aligning to TRBD1. V gave up 4 bases and J gave up 5 bases; unmatched junction bases: 6. Germline V gives CDR1 MGHDK, CDR2 SYGVNS. The CDR3 runs 15 residues. The CDR3 nucleotides are TGTGCCAGCAGTGGAGCCGGGACAGGGGGATATGGCTACACCTTC. This translates into CASSGAGTGGYGYTF.

V is TRBV6-5 and J is TRBJ1-3, with D possibly matching TRBD1 (5 bases). The V and J ends lost 5 bases and 0 bases respectively, with 11 bases between them. This CDR3 has 15 amino acids. Germline-derived CDR1 and CDR2 are MNHEY and SVGAGI. The CDR3 loop is CASSPDRFSGNTIYF. The CDR3 DNA reads as TGTGCCAGCAGTCCTGACAGATTCTCTGGAAACACCATATATTTT.

The rearrangement links TRBV7-8 to TRBJ2-7; perhaps TRBD1 as D (6 bases). The germline gives CDR1 SGHVS, CDR2 FQNEAQ. V was shortened by 2 bases and J by 0 bases, with 11 bases between the two germline ends. This CDR3 has 15 amino acids. The CDR3 here is CASSLIRDISYEQYF. DNA for the CDR3: TGTGCCAGCAGCTTAATCCGGGACATCTCCTACGAGCAGTACTTC.

The J gene is TRBJ2-7, the V gene TRBV7-2; perhaps TRBD1 as D (5 bases). This CDR3 has 13 amino acids. Germline V gene sequence: CDR1 SGHTA, CDR2 FQGNSA. Trimming left V 3 bases short and J 3 bases short, with 9 bases between. In nucleotides, the CDR3 is TGTGCCAGCAGCTTGGACACAAACTACGAGCAGTACTTC. Protein product: CASSLDTNYEQYF.

The J gene is TRBJ1-2, the V gene TRBV6-1, with a weak D call TRBD1 (5 bases). V was trimmed by 2 bases and J by 2 bases, leaving 12 bases between them. This CDR3 is built from 15 residues. The germline V gene encodes CDR1 MNHNS and CDR2 SASEGT. In nucleotides, the CDR3 is TGTGCCAGCAGTGAATCGGGGGGTTTCAACTATGGCTACACCTTC. This sequence encodes CASSESGGFNYGYTF.

The chain combines TRBV20-1 with TRBJ2-4, with TRBD1 as a possible D gene (5 bases). The CDR3 runs 14 residues. Germline assignment: CDR1 DFQATT and CDR2 SNEGSKA (reference sequence). Trimming left V 3 bases short and J 4 bases short, with 13 bases between. Here the CDR3 reads CSASIRQGKNIQYF. For the CDR3, the DNA is TGCAGTGCTAGTATCCGCCAGGGAAAAAACATTCAGTACTTC.

This chain connects TRBV3-1 (or the pseudogene TRBV3-2) to TRBJ2-2, with 15 nucleotides matching TRBD2. The CDR3 length is 16 residues. The junction had 4 bases not matched to a gene; V was cut back by 6 bases and J by 5 bases. Germline CDR1 reads LGHDT; CDR2 reads YNNKEL (reference sequence). CDR3 nucleotides: TGTGCCAGCAGACGGACTAGCGGGGGGGTAACCGGGGAGCTGTTTTTT. Its translation is CASRRTSGGVTGELFF.

Only a few counts were recorded for this clone. The gene calls are TRBV2 and TRBJ2-1; TRBD1 or TRBD2 may be the D gene (6 bases each). V shed 11 bases and J shed 4 bases, with 18 bases lying between them. This CDR3 spans 14 amino acids. Per the germline V gene, CDR1 is SNHLY and CDR2 is FYNNEI. For the CDR3, the DNA is TGTGCCTACAATAGGGGGGCCGCATACAATGAGCAGTTCTTC. Its protein product is CAYNRGAAYNEQFF.

The rearrangement uses TRBV6-6 and TRBJ2-5, with 8 bases matching TRBD1. This CDR3 has 16 amino acids. Per the germline V gene, CDR1 is MNHNY and CDR2 is SVGAGI (reference sequence). The V segment lost 2 bases and the J segment 2 bases; nucleotides outside the gene matches: 7. The CDR3 sequence is CASSYGQGVRQETQYF. The DNA of the CDR3 is TGTGCCAGCAGTTACGGACAGGGAGTCCGGCAAGAGACCCAGTACTTC.

J is TRBJ1-5 and V is TRBV12-3 or TRBV12-4; no definite D call. The ends were cut back, 6 bases at V and 5 bases at J, with 11 bases in the middle. This CDR3 spans 13 amino acids. The CDR3 region is CASRGGHDQPQHF. In DNA, the CDR3 is TGTGCCAGCAGAGGAGGCCACGATCAGCCCCAGCATTTT.